The sequence of this T cell receptor (beta chain) was determined in a study of blood T cell repertoires in COVID-19. Study as a whole: There were acute and convalescent COVID-19 samples, and they came from the United States, Italy and Spain. T cells, B-cell-depleted T cells, or PBMCs supplied cDNA or gDNA.

Deletions cut 5 bases from V and 7 bases from J, with 15 bases between. Germline lookup yields CDR1 SEHNR and CDR2 FQNEAQ (reference sequence). The CDR3 totals 15 residues. As handled by the study authors: Amplifying reference gene primers gave estimates of nucleated cell counts. The protocol was immunoSEQ multiplex PCR, while the TCRdb copy is restricted to in-frame clones and leaves out a portion. That table furnishes V, J and clone size, whereas the DNA furnished D and trimming. The sample carries about 170,000 clones, approximately 80% recorded once. This clone has just a few counts. This clonotype originated in a woman aged 60-75 years with acute or convalescent COVID-19. Sequenced material: peripheral blood. The gene calls are TRBV7-9 and TRBJ1-6; D remains ambiguous. The CDR3: CASSPTAGSNSPLHF. DNA for the CDR3: TGTGCCAGCAGCCCCACCGCGGGGTCCAATTCACCCCTCCACTTT. Combining the CDR3 with reference TRBV7-9 and TRBJ1-6 gives the whole variable domain DTGVSQNPRHKITKRGQNVTFRCDPISEHNRLYWYRQTLGQGPEFLTYFQNEAQLEKSRLLSDRFSAERPKGSFSTLEIQRTEQGDSAMYLCASSPTAGSNSPLHFGNGTRLTVT.